This T cell receptor (beta chain) stems from a study of blood T cell repertoires in COVID-19. Ages ranged from about 18 to 89 years, with residence in fewer than 25 US areas. Cohort assignment relied on participant-reported clinical history. The protocol was immunoSEQ multiplex PCR, while the TCRdb copy is restricted to in-frame clones and leaves out a portion. The repertoire holds about 470,000 clones, with around 90% as singletons. V was pared by 0 bases and J by 7 bases, with 12 bases between. Germline V lookup: CDR1 MGHRA, CDR2 YSYEKL. This CDR3 comprises 14 residues. This clonotype originated in a woman aged 18-35 years who had recovered from COVID-19. The chain links TRBV4-1 to TRBJ1-2; maybe TRBD1 (6 bases). Sequencing used PBMCs or T cells enriched from blood (not recorded which). The CDR3 region is CASSQDPGAGGYTF. The CDR3 DNA is TGCGCCAGCAGCCAAGATCCAGGGGCAGGTGGCTACACCTTC.